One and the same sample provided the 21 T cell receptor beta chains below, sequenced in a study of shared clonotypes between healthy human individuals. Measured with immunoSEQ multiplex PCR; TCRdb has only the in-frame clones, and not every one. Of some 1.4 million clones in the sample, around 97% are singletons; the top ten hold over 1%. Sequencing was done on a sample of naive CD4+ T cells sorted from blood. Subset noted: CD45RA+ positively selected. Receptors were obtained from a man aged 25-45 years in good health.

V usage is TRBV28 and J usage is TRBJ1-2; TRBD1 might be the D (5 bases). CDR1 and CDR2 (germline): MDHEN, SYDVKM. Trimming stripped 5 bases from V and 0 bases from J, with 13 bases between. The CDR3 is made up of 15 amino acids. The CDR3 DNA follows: TGTGCCAGCAGTGAAGCGGGGACCGCTAACTATGGCTACACCTTC. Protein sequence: CASSEAGTANYGYTF.

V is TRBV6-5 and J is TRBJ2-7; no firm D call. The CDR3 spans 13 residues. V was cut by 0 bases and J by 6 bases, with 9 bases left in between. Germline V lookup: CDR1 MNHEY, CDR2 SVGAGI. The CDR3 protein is CASSYSRWREQYF. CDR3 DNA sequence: TGTGCCAGCAGTTACTCACGCTGGCGCGAGCAGTACTTC.

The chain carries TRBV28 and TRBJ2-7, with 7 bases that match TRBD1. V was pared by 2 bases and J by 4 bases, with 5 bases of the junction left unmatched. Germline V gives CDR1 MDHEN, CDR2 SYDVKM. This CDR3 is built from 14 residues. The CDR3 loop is CASSLRTGPYEQYF. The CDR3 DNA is TGTGCCAGCAGTTTACGGACAGGACCTTACGAGCAGTACTTC.

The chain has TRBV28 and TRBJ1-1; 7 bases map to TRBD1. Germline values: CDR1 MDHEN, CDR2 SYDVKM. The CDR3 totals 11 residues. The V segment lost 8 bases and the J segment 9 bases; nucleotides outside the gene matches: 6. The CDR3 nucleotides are TGTGCCAGCGCTTCAGGGGGGAAAGCTTTCTTT. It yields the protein CASASGGKAFF.

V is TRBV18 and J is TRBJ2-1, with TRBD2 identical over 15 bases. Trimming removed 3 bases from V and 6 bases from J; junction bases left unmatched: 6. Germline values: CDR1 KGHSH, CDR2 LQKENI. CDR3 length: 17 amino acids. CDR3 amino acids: CASSPWTSGRAGNEQFF. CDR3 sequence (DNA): TGTGCCAGCTCACCTTGGACTAGCGGGAGGGCCGGCAATGAGCAGTTCTTC.

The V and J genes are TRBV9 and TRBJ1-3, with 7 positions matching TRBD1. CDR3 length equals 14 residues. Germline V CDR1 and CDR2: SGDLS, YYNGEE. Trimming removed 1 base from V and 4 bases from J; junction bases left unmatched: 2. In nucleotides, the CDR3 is TGTGCCAGCAGCGTAAAAGGGGGCGGAAACACCATATATTTT. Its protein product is CASSVKGGGNTIYF. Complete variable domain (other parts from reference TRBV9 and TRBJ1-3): DSGVTQTPKHLITATGQRVTLRCSPRSGDLSVYWYQQSLDQGLQFLIQYYNGEERAKGNILERFSAQQFPDLHSELNLSSLELGDSALYFCASSVKGGGNTIYFGEGSWLTVV.

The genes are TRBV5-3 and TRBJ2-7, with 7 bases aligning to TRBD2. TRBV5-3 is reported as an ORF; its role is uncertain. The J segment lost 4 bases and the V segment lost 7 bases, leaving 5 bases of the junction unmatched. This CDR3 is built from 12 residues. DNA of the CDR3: TGTGCCAGACGCGGGAGTTTTTACGAGCAGTACTTC. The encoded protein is CARRGSFYEQYF.

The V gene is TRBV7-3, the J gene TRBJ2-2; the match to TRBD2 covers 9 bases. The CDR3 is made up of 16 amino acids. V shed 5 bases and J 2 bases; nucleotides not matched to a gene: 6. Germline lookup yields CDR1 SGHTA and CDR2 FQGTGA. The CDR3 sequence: CASSPTGTSNTGELFF. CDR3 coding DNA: TGTGCCAGCAGCCCGACCGGGACTAGCAACACCGGGGAGCTGTTTTTT.

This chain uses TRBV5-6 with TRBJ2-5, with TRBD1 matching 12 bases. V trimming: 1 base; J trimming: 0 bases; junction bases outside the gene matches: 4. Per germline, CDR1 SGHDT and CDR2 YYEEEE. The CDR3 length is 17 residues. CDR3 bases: TGTGCCAGCAGCTTGCGGGGACAGGGGGCGTACCAAGAGACCCAGTACTTC. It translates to CASSLRGQGAYQETQYF.

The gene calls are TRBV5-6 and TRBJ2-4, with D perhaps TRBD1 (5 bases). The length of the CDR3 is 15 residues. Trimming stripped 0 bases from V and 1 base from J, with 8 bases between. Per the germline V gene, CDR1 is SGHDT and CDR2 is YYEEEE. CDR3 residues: CASSLAGQAKNIQYF. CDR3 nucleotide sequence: TGTGCCAGCAGCTTGGCAGGGCAGGCCAAAAACATTCAGTACTTC.

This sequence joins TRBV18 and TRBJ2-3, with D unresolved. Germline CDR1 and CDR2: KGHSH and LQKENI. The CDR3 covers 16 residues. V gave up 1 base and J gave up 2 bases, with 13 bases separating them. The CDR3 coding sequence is TGTGCCAGCTCACCACTCGAGTTAATCACCACAGATACGCAGTATTTT. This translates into CASSPLELITTDTQYF.

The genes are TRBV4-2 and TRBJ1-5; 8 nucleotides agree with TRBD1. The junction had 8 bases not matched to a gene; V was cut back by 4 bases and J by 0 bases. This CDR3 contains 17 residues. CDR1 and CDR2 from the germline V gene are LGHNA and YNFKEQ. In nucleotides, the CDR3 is TGTGCCAGCAGCCCGGGACAGGCTGATTATAGCAATCAGCCCCAGCATTTT. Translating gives CASSPGQADYSNQPQHF.

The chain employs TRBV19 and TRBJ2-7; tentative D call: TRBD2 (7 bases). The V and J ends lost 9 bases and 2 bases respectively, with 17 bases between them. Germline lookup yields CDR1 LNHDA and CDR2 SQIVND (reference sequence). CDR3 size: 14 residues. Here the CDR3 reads CASESGTSPYEQYF. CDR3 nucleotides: TGTGCCAGCGAGAGCGGGACAAGTCCCTACGAGCAGTACTTC.

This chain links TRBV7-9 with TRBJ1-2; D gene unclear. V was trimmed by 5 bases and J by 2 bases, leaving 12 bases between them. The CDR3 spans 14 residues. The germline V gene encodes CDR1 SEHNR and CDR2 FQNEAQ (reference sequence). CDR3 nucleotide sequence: TGTGCCAGCAGCCCCCGTGCACCAAACTATGGCTACACCTTC. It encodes CASSPRAPNYGYTF.

The CDR3 nucleotides are TGTGCCAGCTCTAGGGGTTACCCTGGAGGCACAGATACGCAGTATTTT. Amino acids: CASSRGYPGGTDTQYF. The gene calls are TRBV11-2 and TRBJ2-3, with a weak D call TRBD1 (5 bases). The CDR3 covers 16 residues. The ends were cut back, 8 bases at V and 1 base at J, with 19 bases in the middle. Germline V gives CDR1 SGHAT, CDR2 FQNNGV.

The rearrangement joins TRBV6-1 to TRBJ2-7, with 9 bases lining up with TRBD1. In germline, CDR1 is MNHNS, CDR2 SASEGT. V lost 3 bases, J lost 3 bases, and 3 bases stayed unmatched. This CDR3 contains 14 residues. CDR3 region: CASSDLTGGYEQYF. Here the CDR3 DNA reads TGTGCCAGCAGTGACCTGACAGGGGGCTACGAGCAGTACTTC.

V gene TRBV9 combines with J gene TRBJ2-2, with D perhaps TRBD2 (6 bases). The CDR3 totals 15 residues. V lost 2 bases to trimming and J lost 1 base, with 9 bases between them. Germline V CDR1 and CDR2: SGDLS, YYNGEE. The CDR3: CASSVGLLNTGELFF. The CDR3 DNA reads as TGTGCCAGCAGCGTGGGACTTCTGAACACCGGGGAGCTGTTTTTT.

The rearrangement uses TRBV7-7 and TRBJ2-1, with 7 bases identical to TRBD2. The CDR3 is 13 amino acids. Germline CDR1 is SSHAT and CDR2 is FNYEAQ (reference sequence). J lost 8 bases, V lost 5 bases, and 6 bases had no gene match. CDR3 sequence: CASSQRLAHEQFF. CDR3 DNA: TGTGCCAGCAGCCAACGACTAGCTCATGAGCAGTTCTTC.

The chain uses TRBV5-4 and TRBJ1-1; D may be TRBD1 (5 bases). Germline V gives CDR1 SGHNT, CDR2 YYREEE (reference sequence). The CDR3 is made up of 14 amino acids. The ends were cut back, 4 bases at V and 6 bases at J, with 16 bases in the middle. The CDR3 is CASSPPGPRPEAFF. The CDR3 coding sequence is TGTGCCAGCAGCCCACCGGGGCCTAGGCCTGAAGCTTTCTTT. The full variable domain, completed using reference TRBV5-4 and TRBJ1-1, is ETGVTQSPTHLIKTRGQQVTLRCSSQSGHNTVSWYQQALGQGPQFIFQYYREEENGRGNFPPRFSGLQFPNYSSELNVNALELDDSALYLCASSPPGPRPEAFFGQGTRLTVV.

The CDR3 reads CASSSLTIGTGLTFF. The CDR3 DNA reads as TGTGCCAGCAGCTCCTTAACGATAGGGACAGGGCTGACTTTCTTT. The chain combines TRBV7-2 with TRBJ1-1, with 9 bases that match TRBD1. V was clipped by 4 bases and J by 12 bases; unmatched bases: 15. CDR3 size: 15 residues. CDR1 is SGHTA and CDR2 is FQGNSA in the germline V gene.

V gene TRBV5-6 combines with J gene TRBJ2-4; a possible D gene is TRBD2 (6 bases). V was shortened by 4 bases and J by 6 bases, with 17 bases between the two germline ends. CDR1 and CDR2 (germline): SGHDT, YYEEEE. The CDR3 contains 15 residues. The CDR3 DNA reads TGTGCCAGCAGCCATGGAGGGGCGCGGGGAAACATTCAGTACTTC. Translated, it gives CASSHGGARGNIQYF. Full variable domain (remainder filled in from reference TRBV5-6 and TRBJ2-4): DAGVTQSPTHLIKTRGQQVTLRCSPKSGHDTVSWYQQALGQGPQFIFQYYEEEERQRGNFPDRFSGHQFPNYSSELNVNALLLGDSALYLCASSHGGARGNIQYFGAGTRLSVL.